This T cell receptor beta chain was recorded in a study of shared clonotypes between healthy human individuals. General study findings and limits: Among donors, clonotype sharing was expected to be affected by sequencing depth.

The table lists this clone with a count of one. Antigen: not known. Sequenced by immunoSEQ multiplex PCR; TCRdb stores in-frame clones only, minus some. The sample consists of approximately 980,000 clones, approximately 80% of them appearing once. The CD4+ fraction was divided into a CD45RA+ naive subset and a CD45RA-negative memory subset. Sequencing used memory CD4+ T cells sorted from blood. Regarding subset: CD45RA-negative fraction. The sequence derives from a man aged 18 to 29 in good health.

In nucleotides, the CDR3 is TGCGCCAGCAGCACCGGGACTACAGGGGGCGCAGCTGCTGGCTACACCTTC. It encodes CASSTGTTGGAAAGYTF. The chain couples TRBV5-1 to TRBJ1-2; 9 bases map to TRBD1. V was clipped by 4 bases and J by 7 bases; unmatched bases: 17. The CDR3 spans 17 residues. Germline loops: CDR1 SGHRS, CDR2 YFSETQ. Full variable domain (rest looked up from reference TRBV5-1 and TRBJ1-2): KAGVTQTPRYLIKTRGQQVTLSCSPISGHRSVSWYQQTPGQGLQFLFEYFSETQRNKGNFPGRFSGRQFSNSRSEMNVSTLELGDSALYLCASSTGTTGGAAAGYTFGSGTRLTVV.